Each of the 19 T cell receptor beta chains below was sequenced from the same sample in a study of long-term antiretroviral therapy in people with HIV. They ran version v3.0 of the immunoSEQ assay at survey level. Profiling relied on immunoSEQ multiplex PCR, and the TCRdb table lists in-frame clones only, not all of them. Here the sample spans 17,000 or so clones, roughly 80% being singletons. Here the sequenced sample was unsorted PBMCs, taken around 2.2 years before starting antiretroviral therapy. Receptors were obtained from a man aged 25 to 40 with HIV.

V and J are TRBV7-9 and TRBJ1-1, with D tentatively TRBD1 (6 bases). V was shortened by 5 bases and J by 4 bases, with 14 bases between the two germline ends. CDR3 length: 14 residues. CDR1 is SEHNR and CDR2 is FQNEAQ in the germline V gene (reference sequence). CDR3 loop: CASSLNLQGTEAFF. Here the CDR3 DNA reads TGTGCCAGCAGCCTGAACCTACAGGGCACTGAAGCTTTCTTT.

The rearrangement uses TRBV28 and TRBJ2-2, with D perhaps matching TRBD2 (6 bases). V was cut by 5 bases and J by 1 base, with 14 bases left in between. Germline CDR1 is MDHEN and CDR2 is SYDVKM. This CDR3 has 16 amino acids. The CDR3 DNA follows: TGTGCCAGCAGTCCCCGTGGAGGGATGAACACCGGGGAGCTGTTTTTT. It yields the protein CASSPRGGMNTGELFF.

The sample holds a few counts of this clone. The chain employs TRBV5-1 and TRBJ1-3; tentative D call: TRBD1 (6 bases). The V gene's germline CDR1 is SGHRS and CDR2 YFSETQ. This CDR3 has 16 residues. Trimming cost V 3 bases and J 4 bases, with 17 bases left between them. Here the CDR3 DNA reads TGCGCCAGCAGCTCAGGTGGGGGCAGCAGAGGAAACACCATATATTTT. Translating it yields CASSSGGGSRGNTIYF.

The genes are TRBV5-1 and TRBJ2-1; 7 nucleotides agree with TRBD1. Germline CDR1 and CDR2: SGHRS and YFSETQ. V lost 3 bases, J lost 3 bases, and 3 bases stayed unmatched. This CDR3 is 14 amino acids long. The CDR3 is CASSSRQGYNEQFF. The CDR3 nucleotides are TGCGCCAGCAGCTCGAGACAGGGCTACAATGAGCAGTTCTTC.

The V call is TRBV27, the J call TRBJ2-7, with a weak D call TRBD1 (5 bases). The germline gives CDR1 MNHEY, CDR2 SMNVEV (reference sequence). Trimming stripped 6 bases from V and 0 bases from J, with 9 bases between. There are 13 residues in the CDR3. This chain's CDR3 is CASRQVNSYEQYF. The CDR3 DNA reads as TGTGCCAGCAGACAGGTCAACTCCTACGAGCAGTACTTC.

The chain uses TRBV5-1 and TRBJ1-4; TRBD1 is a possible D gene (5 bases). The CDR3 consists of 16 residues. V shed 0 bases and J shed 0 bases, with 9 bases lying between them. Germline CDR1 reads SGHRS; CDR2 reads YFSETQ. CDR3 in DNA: TGCGCCAGCAGCTTGGGGGGGGTTGCAACTAATGAAAAACTGTTTTTT. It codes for CASSLGGVATNEKLFF. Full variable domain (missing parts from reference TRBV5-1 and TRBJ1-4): KAGVTQTPRYLIKTRGQQVTLSCSPISGHRSVSWYQQTPGQGLQFLFEYFSETQRNKGNFPGRFSGRQFSNSRSEMNVSTLELGDSALYLCASSLGGVATNEKLFFGSGTQLSVL.

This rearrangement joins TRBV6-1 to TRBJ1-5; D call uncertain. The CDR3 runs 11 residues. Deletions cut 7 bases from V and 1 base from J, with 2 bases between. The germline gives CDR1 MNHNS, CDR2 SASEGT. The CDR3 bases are TGTGCCAGCACCAGCAATCAGCCCCAGCATTTT. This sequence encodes CASTSNQPQHF.

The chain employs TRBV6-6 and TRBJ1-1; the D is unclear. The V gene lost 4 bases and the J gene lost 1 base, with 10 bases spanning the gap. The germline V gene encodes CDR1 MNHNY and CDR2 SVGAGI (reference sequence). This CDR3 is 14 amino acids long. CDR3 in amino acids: CASSSNVPNTEAFF. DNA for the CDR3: TGTGCCAGCAGTTCCAATGTGCCGAACACTGAAGCTTTCTTT.

CDR3 nucleotide sequence: TGTGCCAGCTCACTCGATTTGCAAGAGACCCAGTACTTC. Translated, it gives CASSLDLQETQYF. The rearrangement uses TRBV18 and TRBJ2-5; D ambiguous. Germline V lookup: CDR1 KGHSH, CDR2 LQKENI. There are 13 residues in the CDR3. V was cut by 4 bases and J by 2 bases, with 8 bases left in between.

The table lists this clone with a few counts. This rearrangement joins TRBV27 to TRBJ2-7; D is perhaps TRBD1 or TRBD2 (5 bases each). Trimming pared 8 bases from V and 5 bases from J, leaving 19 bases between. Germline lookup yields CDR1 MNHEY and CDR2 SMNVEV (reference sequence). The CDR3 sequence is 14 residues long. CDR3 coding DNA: TGTGCCAGCGCGCCAGGCAGTAGGGGAGACGAGCAGTACTTC. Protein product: CASAPGSRGDEQYF.

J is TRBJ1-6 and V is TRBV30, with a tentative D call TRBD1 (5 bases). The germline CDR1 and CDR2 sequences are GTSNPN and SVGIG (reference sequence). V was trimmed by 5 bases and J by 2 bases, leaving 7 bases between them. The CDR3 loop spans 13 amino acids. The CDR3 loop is CAWGGTYNSPLHF. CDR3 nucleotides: TGTGCCTGGGGGGGGACCTATAATTCACCCCTCCACTTT.

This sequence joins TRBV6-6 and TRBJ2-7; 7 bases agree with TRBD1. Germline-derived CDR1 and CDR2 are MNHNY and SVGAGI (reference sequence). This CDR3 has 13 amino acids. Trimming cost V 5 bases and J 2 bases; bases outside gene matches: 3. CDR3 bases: TGTGCCAGCAGTCGGGACAGAGCCTACGAGCAGTACTTC. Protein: CASSRDRAYEQYF.

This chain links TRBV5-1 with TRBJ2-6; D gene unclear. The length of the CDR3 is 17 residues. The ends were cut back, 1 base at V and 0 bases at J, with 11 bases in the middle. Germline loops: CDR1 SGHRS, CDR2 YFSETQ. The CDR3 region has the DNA TGCGCCAGCAGCTTGTATTCGGATCTCTCTGGGGCCAACGTCCTGACTTTC. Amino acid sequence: CASSLYSDLSGANVLTF. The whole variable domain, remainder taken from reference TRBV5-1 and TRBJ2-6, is KAGVTQTPRYLIKTRGQQVTLSCSPISGHRSVSWYQQTPGQGLQFLFEYFSETQRNKGNFPGRFSGRQFSNSRSEMNVSTLELGDSALYLCASSLYSDLSGANVLTFGAGSRLTVL.

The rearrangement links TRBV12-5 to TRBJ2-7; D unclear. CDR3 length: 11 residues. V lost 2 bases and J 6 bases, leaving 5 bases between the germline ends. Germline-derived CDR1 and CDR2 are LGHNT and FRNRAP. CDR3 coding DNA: TGTGCTAGTGGTTTGTTTTCCGAGCAGTACTTC. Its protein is CASGLFSEQYF.

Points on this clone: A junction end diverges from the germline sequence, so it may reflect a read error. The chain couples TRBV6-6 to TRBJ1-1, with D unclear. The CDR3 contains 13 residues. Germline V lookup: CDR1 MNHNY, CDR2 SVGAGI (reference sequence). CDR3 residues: CAISESYGTEAFF. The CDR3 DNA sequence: TGTGCCATCAGTGAGTCCTATGGCACTGAAGCTTTCTTT.

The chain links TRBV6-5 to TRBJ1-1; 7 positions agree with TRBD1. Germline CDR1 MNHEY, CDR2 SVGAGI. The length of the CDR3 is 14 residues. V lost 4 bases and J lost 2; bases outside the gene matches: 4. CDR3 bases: TGTGCCAGCAGTTTTAGGGGGCTAAACACTGAAGCTTTCTTT. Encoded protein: CASSFRGLNTEAFF.

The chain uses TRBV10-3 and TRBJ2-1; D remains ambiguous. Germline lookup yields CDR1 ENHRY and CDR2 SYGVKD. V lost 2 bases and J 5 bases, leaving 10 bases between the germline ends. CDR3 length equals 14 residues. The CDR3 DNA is TGTGCCATCAGTGAGAGTGACGTAGACAATGAGCAGTTCTTC. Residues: CAISESDVDNEQFF.

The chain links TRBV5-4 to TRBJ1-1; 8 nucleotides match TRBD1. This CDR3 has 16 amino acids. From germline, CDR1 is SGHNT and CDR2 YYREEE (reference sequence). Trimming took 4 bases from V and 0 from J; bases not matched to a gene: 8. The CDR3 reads CASSPDRGLMNTEAFF. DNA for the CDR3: TGTGCCAGCAGCCCTGACAGGGGACTCATGAACACTGAAGCTTTCTTT.

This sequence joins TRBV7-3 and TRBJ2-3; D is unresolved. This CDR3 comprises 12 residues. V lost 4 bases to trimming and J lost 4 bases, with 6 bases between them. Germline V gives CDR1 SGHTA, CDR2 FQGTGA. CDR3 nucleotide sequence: TGTGCCAGCAGCTCTACGTCAGATACGCAGTATTTT. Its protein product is CASSSTSDTQYF.